Each of the 7 T cell receptor beta chains below was sequenced from the same sample in a study of identical twins. Using its own MiXCR run on the 5' RACE reads, TCRdb lists one record per CDR3 protein. The sample lists 700,000 or so distinct CDR3 sequences; roughly 8% were seen once. The same data also contributed to another study, on yellow fever vaccine responses in identical twins.

Sequencing was done on a sample of PBMCs. The receptors were sampled from a woman between 18 and 29 years old in good health.

The V gene is TRBV7-2, the J gene TRBJ2-5; perhaps TRBD1 as D (5 bases). This CDR3 spans 16 amino acids. The germline gives CDR1 SGHTA, CDR2 FQGNSA. V lost 2 bases and J 2 bases, leaving 15 bases between the germline ends. The CDR3 region is CASSLRKKSGQETQYF. The CDR3 coding sequence is TGTGCCAGCAGCTTAAGAAAGAAGTCAGGGCAAGAGACCCAGTACTTC.

The table lists this clonotype with many counts. The CDR3 loop is CASSHGGGYEQYF. As DNA, the CDR3 is TGTGCCAGCAGCCACGGCGGCGGCTACGAGCAGTACTTC. The chain joins TRBV7-2 to TRBJ2-7; D uncertain. CDR3 length equals 13 residues. CDR1 is SGHTA and CDR2 is FQGNSA in the germline V gene. Trimming cost V 5 bases and J 3 bases, with 11 bases left between them.

This clonotype was picked up a small number of times. The gene calls are TRBV7-8 and TRBJ1-5, with D maybe TRBD1 (5 bases). Germline V lookup: CDR1 SGHVS, CDR2 FQNEAQ. This CDR3 has 12 residues. V lost 3 bases to trimming and J lost 7 bases, with 7 bases between them. CDR3: CASSFPGQPQHF. CDR3 DNA: TGTGCCAGCAGCTTCCCAGGGCAGCCCCAGCATTTT.

Only a few counts were recorded for this clonotype. The rearrangement uses TRBV29-1 and TRBJ1-2, with D possibly TRBD1 on 5 matching bases. Per the germline V gene, CDR1 is SQVTM and CDR2 is ANQGSEA. The CDR3 contains 17 residues. Trimming took 2 bases from V and 1 from J, leaving 20 bases between them. CDR3 nucleotides: TGCAGCGTTGAAAATCGGGGCATCGGGGTTTTTAACTATGGCTACACCTTC. This gives the protein CSVENRGIGVFNYGYTF.

This clonotype was observed at least ten times. This chain connects TRBV5-6 to TRBJ2-2; D may be TRBD2 (5 bases). V lost 2 bases, J lost 1 base, and 9 bases lay in between. The CDR3 runs 15 residues. Germline CDR1 is SGHDT and CDR2 is YYEEEE. In DNA, the CDR3 is TGTGCCAGCAGCTTTATCCGGGAGAACACCGGGGAGCTGTTTTTT. Translation: CASSFIRENTGELFF.

This clonotype was detected a few times. The gene calls are TRBV12-3 or TRBV12-4 and TRBJ1-1; D ambiguous. V was pared by 6 bases and J by 4 bases, with 21 bases between. This CDR3 spans 16 amino acids. The CDR3 protein is CASSPTLVAAFTEAFF. CDR3 DNA: TGTGCCAGCAGCCCGACCCTGGTGGCAGCCTTCACTGAAGCTTTCTTT.

J is TRBJ1-5 and V is TRBV4-3; D ambiguous. V was shortened by 0 bases and J by 4 bases, with 13 bases between the two germline ends. Looked up from germline, CDR1 is LGHNA and CDR2 is YSLEER. This CDR3 spans 16 amino acids. CDR3 sequence reads: CASSQDLAALNQPQHF. DNA of the CDR3: TGCGCCAGCAGCCAAGATTTGGCTGCTTTAAATCAGCCCCAGCATTTT.